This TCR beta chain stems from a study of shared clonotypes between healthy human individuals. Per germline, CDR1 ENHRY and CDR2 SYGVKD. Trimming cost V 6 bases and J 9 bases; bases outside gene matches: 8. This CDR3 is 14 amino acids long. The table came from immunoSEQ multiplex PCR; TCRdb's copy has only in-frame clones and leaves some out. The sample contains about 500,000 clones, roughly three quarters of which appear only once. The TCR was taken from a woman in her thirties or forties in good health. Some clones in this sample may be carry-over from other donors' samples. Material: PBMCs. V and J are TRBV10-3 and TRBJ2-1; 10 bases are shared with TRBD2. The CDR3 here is CAISETLAGVEQFF. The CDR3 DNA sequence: TGTGCCATCAGCGAGACTCTAGCGGGAGTTGAGCAGTTCTTC.